This TCR beta chain appears in the sequencing data of a study of a mutant IDH1 vaccine in newly diagnosed glioma. The study's findings and limits: Patients showed vaccine-induced immune responses at a rate of more than 80%.

This sample's time point: week 11, during vaccination. Every vaccination contained 300 ug of the mutant IDH1 20-mer peptide and was paired with topical imiquimod. TCRdb keeps only in-frame clones here, not all; method: immunoSEQ multiplex PCR. The table records about 130,000 clones, roughly 77% of them present only once. About this clone itself: The target antigen is unknown.

The CDR3 totals 14 residues. The V gene's germline CDR1 is KGHSH and CDR2 LQKENI. V dropped 6 bases and J dropped 3; count of bases not matched to a gene: 5. The J gene is TRBJ1-5, the V gene TRBV18, with 7 positions matching TRBD1. The sequencing here drew on PBMCs, taken from a glioma patient whose treatment included an IDH1 peptide vaccine. This receptor was identified in a man in his forties with glioma. The CDR3 is CASSPGQTNQPQHF. CDR3 DNA sequence: TGTGCCAGCTCGCCGGGACAGACCAATCAGCCCCAGCATTTT. Complete variable domain (other parts from reference TRBV18 and TRBJ1-5): NAGVMQNPRHLVRRRGQEARLRCSPMKGHSHVYWYRQLPEEGLKFMVYLQKENIIDESGMPKERFSAEFPKEGPSILRIQQVVRGDSAAYFCASSPGQTNQPQHFGDGTRLSIL.